This T cell receptor (beta chain) was found in a study of PD-1 blockade in classical Hodgkin lymphoma. General observations from the study: Exclusion removed patients who began nivolumab under 1 year after ASCT.

Note on this clone: The target antigen is unknown.

This table comes from immunoSEQ multiplex PCR, and its TCRdb copy is limited to in-frame clones, with some not included. The table shows tens of thousands of clones, with about 83% occurring only once. Every patient experienced relapse after autologous stem cell transplantation, and brentuximab vedotin exposure varied. Magnetic depletion of unwanted cells isolated CD4+ T cells from thawed PBMCs. Patients reached a best response of complete response, partial response or progressive disease. Germline V gene lookup returns CDR1 SEHNR and CDR2 FQNEAQ (reference sequence). This CDR3 is built from 17 residues. V dropped 1 base and J dropped 5 bases, with 20 bases sitting between them.

This TCR was recovered from a human donor with classical Hodgkin lymphoma. The input for sequencing was CD4+ T cells from blood, taken at baseline. The chain couples TRBV7-9 to TRBJ2-5; a weak D match, TRBD1 (5 bases). In DNA, the CDR3 is TGTGCCAGCAGCTTAGTCGGGCAGGGCGCCCGTTTGGAGACCCAGTACTTC. Translating gives CASSLVGQGARLETQYF.